The clone carrying this TCR beta chain has just a few counts. What it recognizes is unknown. The source of the sample is a study of naive and memory T cell subsets. Overall study results and limits: Gini index rose across naive, CM, EM and EMRA in CD4 and CD8.

An equimolar mix of two oligonucleotides served as the beta constant-region primer for TRBC1 and TRBC2. Ligated cDNA was amplified by four rounds of PCR with nested alpha and beta constant-region primers and SP2. TCRdb redid the calling of the UMI-ligation and nested PCR reads with MiXCR, one entry per CDR3 protein. The sample holds around 18,000 distinct CDR3 sequences, approximately 8.6% seen once. CD4+ T cell IFNgamma after overnight CMV lysate exposure gave donor CMV status. The receptor was derived from a human donor in good health. Material for sequencing was central memory CD8+ T cells from blood.

The DNA of the CDR3 is TGTGCCAGCAGTTTATTAGGTTGTGAGAATGAGCAGTTCTTC. Its translation: CASSLLGCENEQFF. J is TRBJ2-1 and V is TRBV6-2 or TRBV6-3; D is ambiguous. Trimming pared 4 bases from V and 7 bases from J, leaving 14 bases between. In germline, CDR1 is MNHEY, CDR2 SVGEGT. This CDR3 is 14 amino acids long.